This T cell receptor (beta chain) emerged from a study of OX40 agonist ivuxolimab in advanced cancers. About the research overall: Every 2 weeks, ivuxolimab was infused into the patients intravenously at between 0.01 and 10 mg/kg. Dose-escalation cases comprised hepatocellular carcinoma, melanoma, renal cell or head and neck cancer.

Generated by immunoSEQ multiplex PCR, the TCRdb table keeps only in-frame clones and is missing some. This table holds 60,000 to 85,000 clones, over 80% found once. Overall study results and limits: Compared with others, partial responders at 0.1-3.0 mg/kg displayed clonal expansion among the lowest.

Of note for this clone: What it recognizes is unknown.

This specimen consisted of CD4+ or CD8+ T cells sorted from blood, obtained in a trial of the OX40 agonist ivuxolimab. The sequence was obtained from an adult with an advanced solid tumor such as melanoma, head and neck, liver or kidney cancer.

The CDR3 spells CASSKGQGATEAFF. CDR3 DNA: TGTGCCAGCAGCAAGGGACAGGGAGCGACTGAAGCTTTCTTT. V gene TRBV11-2 combines with J gene TRBJ1-1; 9 nucleotides line up with TRBD1. The germline V gene encodes CDR1 SGHAT and CDR2 FQNNGV. The CDR3 loop spans 14 amino acids. Unmatched junction bases numbered 6, after V lost 5 bases and J lost 5 bases.